The rows below give T cell receptor beta chains drawn from one sample of a study of blood T cells in healthy people across ages. TCRdb ran MiXCR on the 5' RACE reads and lists one entry per CDR3 protein. This sample has approximately 1,000,000 distinct CDR3 sequences, with 40% to 55% found just once. The sequenced material came from blood. Receptors were obtained from an older woman in good health. CDR3s include the opening cysteine and the closing phenylalanine or tryptophan. The order of the fields is J gene, D gene, clone size, V gene, CDR3 protein, CDR3 DNA. D genes are given only for firm matches. A row's size may be missing; if present it is once, few, many or a size class.

J: TRBJ1-5; D: -; size: -; V: TRBV5-1; CDR3: CASSLDGGPSQPQHF; DNA: TGCGCCAGCAGCTTGGATGGGGGGCCTAGTCAGCCCCAGCATTTT
J: TRBJ2-5; D: -; size: -; V: TRBV7-2; CDR3: CASSLDTTYNEQYF; DNA: TGTGCCAGCAGCTTGGACACTACTTACAATGAGCAGTACTTC
J: TRBJ2-1; D: -; size: -; V: TRBV5-8; CDR3: CASSLSPGRGGNEQFF; DNA: TGTGCCAGCAGCCTCTCCCCGGGCAGGGGGGGCAATGAGCAGTTCTTC
J: TRBJ2-1; D: TRBD2; size: -; V: TRBV11-3; CDR3: CASQLAGGINEQFF; DNA: TGTGCCAGCCAACTAGCGGGTGGGATCAATGAGCAGTTCTTC
J: TRBJ2-7; D: -; size: -; V: TRBV27; CDR3: CASKRSGDNEQYF; DNA: TGTGCCAGCAAAAGGTCAGGAGACAATGAGCAGTACTTC
J: TRBJ2-7; D: TRBD2; size: few; V: TRBV14; CDR3: CASSPGTSVDNEQYF; DNA: TGTGCCAGCAGCCCCGGGACTAGCGTGGACAATGAGCAGTACTTC
J: TRBJ2-1; D: -; size: -; V: TRBV5-1; CDR3: CASSSGSESYNEQFF; DNA: TGCGCCAGCAGCTCGGGATCGGAATCCTACAATGAGCAGTTCTTC
J: TRBJ2-1; D: -; size: few; V: TRBV14; CDR3: CASSQDKAVRYNEQFF; DNA: TGTGCCAGCAGCCAAGATAAAGCGGTCCGCTACAATGAGCAGTTCTTC
J: TRBJ2-7; D: -; size: -; V: TRBV7-8; CDR3: CASSLVPTGSLYEQYF; DNA: TGTGCCAGCAGCTTAGTACCCACGGGGTCACTCTACGAGCAGTACTTC
J: TRBJ2-3; D: TRBD2; size: few; V: TRBV7-9; CDR3: CASSFEGLAADTQYF; DNA: TGTGCCAGCAGCTTCGAAGGACTAGCGGCAGATACGCAGTATTTT
J: TRBJ2-1; D: TRBD2; size: -; V: TRBV20-1; CDR3: CSANPRLAGGPYNEQFF; DNA: TGCAGTGCTAACCCCCGGCTAGCGGGAGGACCCTACAATGAGCAGTTCTTC
J: TRBJ2-7; D: -; size: many; V: TRBV7-2; CDR3: CASSLRSAPYEQYF; DNA: TGTGCCAGCAGCTTACGATCAGCTCCCTACGAGCAGTACTTC
J: TRBJ2-7; D: TRBD2; size: -; V: TRBV7-2; CDR3: CASSHPGSSGRVYEQYF; DNA: TGTGCCAGCAGCCACCCAGGATCTAGCGGGAGAGTCTACGAGCAGTACTTC
J: TRBJ2-4; D: -; size: -; V: TRBV7-2; CDR3: CASSLQESIQYF; DNA: TGTGCCAGCAGCTTACAGGAGAGCATTCAGTACTTC
J: TRBJ2-6; D: -; size: -; V: TRBV27; CDR3: CASSLVGDRLAGANVLTF; DNA: TGTGCCAGCAGTTTGGTCGGGGACCGCCTGGCTGGGGCCAACGTCCTGACTTTC
J: TRBJ1-4; D: -; size: -; V: TRBV27; CDR3: CASSSTGPFNEKLFF; DNA: TGTGCCAGCAGTTCCACCGGGCCTTTTAATGAAAAACTGTTTTTT
J: TRBJ1-5; D: -; size: many; V: TRBV28; CDR3: CASSFQGTLDNQPQHF; DNA: TGTGCCAGCAGTTTCCAGGGGACCCTCGACAATCAGCCCCAGCATTTT
J: TRBJ2-3; D: TRBD1; size: -; V: TRBV7-9; CDR3: CASSPGGGQTSLRYTDTQYF; DNA: TGTGCCAGCAGCCCAGGGGGTGGGCAGACATCCCTTAGATACACAGATACGCAGTATTTT
J: TRBJ2-7; D: TRBD1; size: once; V: TRBV27; CDR3: CASSSAGTDGLEQYF; DNA: TGTGCCAGCAGTTCCGCCGGGACAGACGGCCTCGAGCAGTACTTC
J: TRBJ2-5; D: -; size: many; V: TRBV29-1; CDR3: CSVEERNLKTQYF; DNA: TGCAGCGTTGAAGAGCGGAACTTGAAGACCCAGTACTTC
J: TRBJ2-3; D: TRBD2; size: -; V: TRBV19; CDR3: CASSIGKAGGRTDTQYF; DNA: TGTGCCAGTAGTATAGGCAAAGCGGGAGGGCGGACAGATACGCAGTATTTT
J: TRBJ1-4; D: TRBD1; size: -; V: TRBV20-1; CDR3: CRAGQAGEKLFF; DNA: TGCAGGGCCGGACAGGCTGGAGAAAAACTGTTTTTT
J: TRBJ2-4; D: -; size: -; V: TRBV30; CDR3: CAWSISKNIQYF; DNA: TGTGCCTGGAGCATTTCCAAAAACATTCAGTACTTC
J: TRBJ1-5; D: -; size: -; V: TRBV6-6; CDR3: CASSAGQTNQPQHF; DNA: TGTGCCAGCAGCGCCGGACAGACTAATCAGCCCCAGCATTTT
J: TRBJ2-1; D: TRBD2; size: few; V: TRBV9; CDR3: CASSQTSGRFNEQFF; DNA: TGTGCCAGCAGCCAAACTAGCGGGAGGTTCAATGAGCAGTTCTTC
J: TRBJ2-7; D: TRBD1; size: -; V: TRBV30; CDR3: CAWSVGTGYEQYF; DNA: TGTGCCTGGAGTGTGGGGACAGGCTACGAGCAGTACTTC
J: TRBJ2-3; D: -; size: few; V: TRBV15; CDR3: CATSRAASTDTQYF; DNA: TGTGCCACCAGCAGAGCGGCATCCACAGATACGCAGTATTTT
J: TRBJ2-7; D: -; size: -; V: TRBV20-1; CDR3: CSATRPLSYEQYF; DNA: TGCAGTGCTACCAGACCACTCTCCTACGAGCAGTACTTC
J: TRBJ2-6; D: TRBD1; size: -; V: TRBV7-2; CDR3: CASSSTGGIGANVLTF; DNA: TGTGCCAGCAGCTCAACAGGGGGGATTGGGGCCAACGTCCTGACTTTC
J: TRBJ1-2; D: -; size: -; V: TRBV4-1; CDR3: CASSQGVGSYGYTF; DNA: TGCGCCAGCAGCCAAGGGGTCGGGAGCTATGGCTACACCTTC
J: TRBJ2-7; D: -; size: -; V: TRBV20-1; CDR3: CSAKPQALASGYEQYF; DNA: TGCAGTGCTAAACCTCAGGCCTTAGCTTCGGGGTACGAGCAGTACTTC
J: TRBJ2-1; D: -; size: -; V: TRBV4-1; CDR3: CASSQFSQGTGGRNEQFF; DNA: TGCGCCAGCAGCCAATTTTCACAGGGAACGGGAGGACGGAATGAGCAGTTCTTC
J: TRBJ2-5; D: TRBD2; size: -; V: TRBV4-1; CDR3: CASSQARLAGEGGGFQETQYF; DNA: TGCGCCAGCAGCCAAGCTCGACTAGCGGGAGAGGGGGGGGGCTTCCAAGAGACCCAGTACTTC
J: TRBJ1-2; D: -; size: few; V: TRBV7-9; CDR3: CASSLARSDLSGYTF; DNA: TGTGCCAGCAGCTTAGCGAGGTCCGACTTGTCTGGCTACACCTTC
J: TRBJ2-1; D: -; size: -; V: TRBV12-5; CDR3: CASGFGSSYNEQFF; DNA: TGTGCTAGTGGTTTCGGGAGCTCCTACAATGAGCAGTTCTTC
J: TRBJ2-5; D: -; size: many; V: TRBV7-2; CDR3: CASSFGGGGETQYF; DNA: TGTGCCAGCAGCTTCGGGGGAGGAGGAGAGACCCAGTACTTC
J: TRBJ2-7; D: -; size: few; V: TRBV6-5; CDR3: CASKGRVDEQYF; DNA: TGTGCCAGCAAAGGCAGGGTCGACGAGCAGTACTTC
J: TRBJ2-6; D: -; size: -; V: TRBV20-1; CDR3: CSASGAGGANVLTF; DNA: TGCAGTGCTAGTGGGGCGGGGGGGGCCAACGTCCTGACTTTC
J: TRBJ2-5; D: -; size: few; V: TRBV3-1; CDR3: CASSPKPGEPVRETQYF; DNA: TGTGCCAGCAGCCCGAAACCGGGAGAACCGGTCAGAGAGACCCAGTACTTC
J: TRBJ2-3; D: TRBD2; size: -; V: TRBV7-3; CDR3: CASSPSGSIADTRYF; DNA: TGTGCCAGCAGCCCTAGCGGGAGTATAGCAGATACGCGGTATTTT
J: TRBJ2-7; D: -; size: -; V: TRBV27; CDR3: CASSVSKGNEQYF; DNA: TGTGCCAGCAGTGTATCGAAAGGGAACGAGCAGTACTTC
J: TRBJ2-5; D: TRBD1; size: -; V: TRBV19; CDR3: CASSIARRGPEGAEREQYF; DNA: TGTGCCAGTAGTATAGCCAGACGCGGGCCTGAGGGGGCGGAACGTGAGCAGTACTTC
J: TRBJ2-7; D: -; size: few; V: TRBV3-1; CDR3: CASSPAGVNYEQYF; DNA: TGTGCCAGCAGCCCCGCCGGGGTTAACTACGAGCAGTACTTC
J: TRBJ2-7; D: TRBD2; size: -; V: TRBV29-1; CDR3: CSVEGLAGVGEQYF; DNA: TGCAGCGTTGAAGGGCTAGCGGGAGTGGGTGAGCAGTACTTC
J: TRBJ2-1; D: TRBD2; size: -; V: TRBV29-1; CDR3: CSVEPGLAYNEQFF; DNA: TGCAGCGTGGAGCCGGGACTAGCCTACAATGAGCAGTTCTTC
J: TRBJ2-3; D: TRBD2; size: many; V: TRBV28; CDR3: CASSSWTSDTDTQYF; DNA: TGTGCCAGCAGTTCCTGGACTAGCGACACAGATACGCAGTATTTT
J: TRBJ1-5; D: -; size: -; V: TRBV12-3/TRBV12-4; CDR3: CASSLGDGYQPQHF; DNA: TGTGCCAGCAGTTTAGGGGACGGGTATCAGCCCCAGCATTTT